Each of the 30 T cell receptor beta chains below was sequenced from the same sample in a study of immune cell composition in non-small cell lung cancer. This table comes from immunoSEQ multiplex PCR, and its TCRdb copy is limited to in-frame clones, with some not included. The table shows about 10,000 clones, with around 62% occurring only once. Sequenced material: lung tumor tissue. These receptors came from a human donor with non-small cell lung cancer.

This chain connects TRBV19 to TRBJ2-3; a possible D gene is TRBD2 (6 bases). The CDR3 is 15 residues long. Looked up from germline, CDR1 is LNHDA and CDR2 is SQIVND (reference sequence). V was cut by 7 bases and J by 0 bases, with 14 bases left in between. The CDR3 sequence: CASTPDGLSTDTQYF. Written as DNA, the CDR3 is TGTGCCAGTACCCCGGACGGACTAAGCACAGATACGCAGTATTTT.

This clone was recorded a few times. The chain employs TRBV2 and TRBJ2-7; 9 nucleotides align to TRBD1. J lost 5 bases, V lost 2 bases, and 7 bases had no gene match. The CDR3 loop spans 15 amino acids. The germline V gene encodes CDR1 SNHLY and CDR2 FYNNEI. The CDR3 DNA sequence: TGTGCCAGCAGTGAATTCCCAACAGGGGGCGACGAGCAGTACTTC. It encodes CASSEFPTGGDEQYF.

This clone has only a few counts. The chain uses TRBV7-2 and TRBJ1-2; tentative D call: TRBD1 (6 bases). Looked up from germline, CDR1 is SGHTA and CDR2 is FQGNSA. Trimming removed 6 bases at V and 8 bases at J, with 16 bases between. The CDR3 totals 13 residues. This CDR3 reads CASSYRDLGGYTF. CDR3 sequence (DNA): TGTGCCAGCAGTTACAGGGATTTAGGCGGCTACACCTTC.

The rearrangement uses TRBV27 and TRBJ2-3, with a weak D call TRBD2 (5 bases). This CDR3 has 14 residues. Germline V gene lookup returns CDR1 MNHEY and CDR2 SMNVEV (reference sequence). Trimming removed 5 bases at V and 8 bases at J, with 17 bases between. In DNA, the CDR3 is TGTGCCAGCAGTCCCGGTTCGGGATGGGGTACGCAGTATTTT. Translation gives CASSPGSGWGTQYF.

The chain has TRBV6-6 and TRBJ1-5; no clear D. The CDR3 length is 14 residues. Germline CDR1 reads MNHNY; CDR2 reads SVGAGI (reference sequence). V was cut by 6 bases and J by 7 bases, with 16 bases left in between. The CDR3 region has the DNA TGTGCCAGCAGCGAGGTGGCGTGGCAACAGCCCCAGCATTTT. Protein sequence: CASSEVAWQQPQHF.

V is TRBV18 and J is TRBJ2-3; D is unresolved. CDR3 length: 15 amino acids. V was clipped by 3 bases and J by 0 bases, with 10 bases between them. Germline V gene sequence: CDR1 KGHSH, CDR2 LQKENI. CDR3 bases: TGTGCCAGCTCACCGGTTGGCGGTAGCACAGATACGCAGTATTTT. Its protein product is CASSPVGGSTDTQYF.

The chain carries TRBV7-9 and TRBJ1-5; D perhaps matches TRBD1 (5 bases). With 1 base removed from V and 8 bases from J, the gap between germline ends came to 15 bases. The CDR3 extends over 15 amino acids. Germline CDR1 reads SEHNR; CDR2 reads FQNEAQ (reference sequence). For the CDR3, the DNA is TGTGCCAGCAGCTTAGGGATCGGGGGAAGGGAGCCCCAGCATTTT. Protein: CASSLGIGGREPQHF.

The chain recombines TRBV18 with TRBJ2-3; 9 nucleotides agree with TRBD2. CDR1 and CDR2 from the germline V gene are KGHSH and LQKENI. Unmatched junction bases numbered 3, after V lost 0 bases and J lost 2 bases. The CDR3 totals 16 residues. The CDR3 DNA follows: TGTGCCAGCTCACCACCTCCTAGCGGGGCCACAGATACGCAGTATTTT. Its protein product is CASSPPPSGATDTQYF.

This clone came up a few times. This chain links TRBV9 with TRBJ2-6; TRBD1 agrees at 7 bases. Germline V gene data show CDR1 as SGDLS and CDR2 as YYNGEE. After removal of 3 bases from V and 1 base from J, the junction contained 1 base not matched to a gene. There are 15 residues in the CDR3. The CDR3 DNA sequence: TGTGCCAGCAGCGCGACAGGGTCTGGGGCCAACGTCCTGACTTTC. Its protein product is CASSATGSGANVLTF.

This chain connects TRBV27 to TRBJ2-1; D is perhaps TRBD2 (6 bases). Per the germline V gene, CDR1 is MNHEY and CDR2 is SMNVEV (reference sequence). The CDR3 length is 17 residues. V shed 3 bases and J shed 0 bases, with 15 bases lying between them. CDR3 in amino acids: CASSLSWGELSYNEQFF. CDR3 in DNA: TGTGCCAGCAGTTTGTCATGGGGGGAACTCTCCTACAATGAGCAGTTCTTC.

This clone is deemed large. The chain employs TRBV27 and TRBJ2-1; D is unclear. Trimming took 3 bases from V and 0 from J, leaving 12 bases between them. The germline CDR1 and CDR2 sequences are MNHEY and SMNVEV (reference sequence). The CDR3 runs to 16 residues. The CDR3 region is CASSFIPVSSYNEQFF. The CDR3 DNA reads as TGTGCCAGCAGTTTCATCCCCGTTAGCTCCTACAATGAGCAGTTCTTC.

The V call is TRBV6-1, the J call TRBJ2-1; D ambiguous. Germline CDR1 is MNHNS and CDR2 is SASEGT. Trimming removed 5 bases from V and 10 bases from J, with 12 bases in between. There are 12 residues in the CDR3. Here the CDR3 DNA reads TGTGCCAGCAGTCCCCTACAGAGAGAGCAGTTCTTC. Amino acids: CASSPLQREQFF.

In this sample, this clone turned up a few times. The chain is built from TRBV28 and TRBJ1-2; D unresolved. V shed 6 bases and J shed 2 bases, with 4 bases lying between them. Germline V lookup: CDR1 MDHEN, CDR2 SYDVKM. The CDR3 spans 11 residues. The DNA of the CDR3 is TGTGCCAGCAGCCCGAACTATGGCTACACCTTC. Translation gives CASSPNYGYTF.

This clone was detected only a few times. The V and J genes are TRBV19 and TRBJ1-5, with a possible D match to TRBD1 (5 bases). Germline values: CDR1 LNHDA, CDR2 SQIVND (reference sequence). V lost 3 bases to trimming and J lost 0 bases, with 12 bases between them. The CDR3 sequence is 16 residues long. Here the CDR3 reads CASSIWTSHSNQPQHF. In DNA, the CDR3 is TGTGCCAGTAGTATCTGGACATCCCATAGCAATCAGCCCCAGCATTTT.

The chain recombines TRBV7-2 with TRBJ1-5; 8 bases align to TRBD1. The trim removed 5 bases at V and 4 bases at J, leaving 7 bases unmatched. Germline CDR1 reads SGHTA; CDR2 reads FQGNSA. The CDR3 extends over 15 amino acids. CDR3 bases: TGTGCCAGCAGCCCAGGGACAGGATATAATCAGCCCCAGCATTTT. Its protein is CASSPGTGYNQPQHF.

This clone was seen a few times. The chain carries TRBV28 and TRBJ2-4; D is unclear. V was cut by 5 bases and J by 8 bases, with 13 bases left in between. This CDR3 contains 13 residues. Germline V CDR1 and CDR2: MDHEN, SYDVKM. In nucleotides, the CDR3 is TGTGCCAGCAGTACCTCAGGCACGGACATTCAGTACTTC. Its translation: CASSTSGTDIQYF.

The chain links TRBV11-2 to TRBJ2-3; TRBD1 aligns across 10 bases. CDR1 and CDR2 from the germline V gene are SGHAT and FQNNGV. The trim removed 5 bases at V and 3 bases at J, leaving 11 bases unmatched. CDR3 length: 17 amino acids. CDR3 sequence (DNA): TGTGCCAGCAGCCCCGTAGGAGACAGGGGGCGGACAGATACGCAGTATTTT. It specifies CASSPVGDRGRTDTQYF. The full variable domain, in which reference TRBV11-2 and TRBJ2-3 provide the parts outside the CDR3, is EAGVAQSPRYKIIEKRQSVAFWCNPISGHATLYWYQQILGQGPKLLIQFQNNGVVDDSQLPKDRFSAERLKGVDSTLKIQPAKLEDSAVYLCASSPVGDRGRTDTQYFGPGTRLTVL.

The CDR3 DNA is TGTGCCAGCTCCGGGCAGGGCAACGAAAAACTGTTTTTT. This codes for CASSGQGNEKLFF. The chain couples TRBV11-2 to TRBJ1-4, with D possibly being TRBD1 (5 bases). Per the germline V gene, CDR1 is SGHAT and CDR2 is FQNNGV. The CDR3 is 13 residues long. Trimming took off 8 bases at V and 8 bases at J, with 15 bases between the two ends. The full variable domain, rest sourced from reference TRBV11-2 and TRBJ1-4, is EAGVAQSPRYKIIEKRQSVAFWCNPISGHATLYWYQQILGQGPKLLIQFQNNGVVDDSQLPKDRFSAERLKGVDSTLKIQPAKLEDSAVYLCASSGQGNEKLFFGSGTQLSVL.

This chain uses TRBV7-3 with TRBJ2-5; TRBD2 matches 14 bases. The germline CDR1 and CDR2 sequences are SGHTA and FQGTGA. The CDR3 spans 19 residues. V shed 5 bases and J 3 bases; nucleotides not matched to a gene: 14. The CDR3 nucleotides are TGTGCCAGCAGCGCCACTGGGGGGACTAGCGGGAGTGAAAAAGAGACCCAGTACTTC. It yields the protein CASSATGGTSGSEKETQYF.

The chain combines TRBV4-3 with TRBJ2-3; TRBD2 matches at 10 bases. The CDR3 is 17 amino acids. Germline V CDR1 and CDR2: LGHNA, YSLEER. The ends lost 0 bases at V and 3 bases at J; junction bases unmatched: 6. Here the CDR3 reads CASSQEASGSLTDTQYF. In nucleotides, the CDR3 is TGCGCCAGCAGCCAAGAGGCTAGCGGGAGTCTGACAGATACGCAGTATTTT.

V is TRBV28 and J is TRBJ2-7, with D possibly TRBD2 on 6 matching bases. Between the trimmed V and J ends, which lost 8 bases and 6 bases, there was a span of 17 bases. This CDR3 has 13 residues. From germline, CDR1 is MDHEN and CDR2 SYDVKM. The CDR3: CASREPLSPEQYF. CDR3 in DNA: TGTGCCAGCCGGGAGCCTCTAAGTCCCGAGCAGTACTTC.

The V call is TRBV11-2, the J call TRBJ2-5; the D gene is possibly TRBD1 (5 bases). The CDR3 consists of 15 residues. V was clipped by 0 bases and J by 2 bases, with 10 bases between them. CDR1 and CDR2 from the germline V gene are SGHAT and FQNNGV. CDR3 loop: CASSLERTIQETQYF. The DNA of the CDR3 is TGTGCCAGCAGCTTAGAAAGGACAATTCAAGAGACCCAGTACTTC.

The chain carries TRBV29-1 and TRBJ2-1; 11 nucleotides align to TRBD2. CDR3 length: 17 residues. Germline CDR1 is SQVTM and CDR2 is ANQGSEA. Germline trimming cut 7 bases from V and 3 bases from J; bases unmatched to any gene: 14. CDR3 region: CSAAGLAGGELYNEQFF. The CDR3, as DNA: TGCAGCGCTGCGGGGCTAGCGGGAGGAGAACTCTACAATGAGCAGTTCTTC.

V usage is TRBV4-3 and J usage is TRBJ2-3; TRBD1 matches 9 bases. The V segment lost 0 bases and the J segment 2 bases; nucleotides outside the gene matches: 3. The CDR3 runs 16 residues. Per the germline V gene, CDR1 is LGHNA and CDR2 is YSLEER. The CDR3 bases are TGCGCCAGCAGCCAAGACGGGGACAGGGCCACAGATACGCAGTATTTT. It encodes CASSQDGDRATDTQYF.

By proportion, this clone is large. The CDR3 bases are TGTGCCAGCACCTTTAAGGAACAGGGCGACTATGGCTACACCTTC. Encoded protein: CASTFKEQGDYGYTF. The chain couples TRBV21-1 to TRBJ1-2; TRBD1 reflects the table's D call only, with no check against the DNA. TRBV21-1 is designated a pseudogene. CDR3 length: 15 amino acids.

The chain has TRBV5-1 and TRBJ2-3; 10 nucleotides match TRBD2. This CDR3 spans 17 amino acids. CDR1 and CDR2 from the germline V gene are SGHRS and YFSETQ. Losses at the gene ends were 0 bases for V and 2 bases for J; bases not matched to a gene: 6. For the CDR3, the DNA is TGCGCCAGCAGCTTGGGGGAACTAGCGGGAATCACAGATACGCAGTATTTT. Its protein is CASSLGELAGITDTQYF.

V gene TRBV30 combines with J gene TRBJ2-5; 9 bases are shared with TRBD2. Trimming took 1 base from V and 5 from J; bases not matched to a gene: 5. Germline V gene sequence: CDR1 GTSNPN, CDR2 SVGIG (reference sequence). The CDR3 spans 14 residues. The CDR3 DNA reads TGTGCCTGGAGTGAATGGGCGGGAGGGGAGACCCAGTACTTC. It translates to CAWSEWAGGETQYF.

This clone has only a few counts. V is TRBV28 and J is TRBJ2-1; 9 bases agree with TRBD2. CDR1 is MDHEN, CDR2 SYDVKM, per germline. The V segment lost 7 bases and the J segment 4 bases; nucleotides outside the gene matches: 8. The CDR3 has 15 residues. CDR3 in amino acids: CASNKPGLAYNEQFF. The CDR3, as DNA: TGTGCCAGCAACAAACCGGGACTAGCATACAATGAGCAGTTCTTC.

This chain joins TRBV7-2 and TRBJ1-1; no clear D. The V gene lost 4 bases and the J gene lost 0 bases, with 12 bases spanning the gap. Germline V gene sequence: CDR1 SGHTA, CDR2 FQGNSA. CDR3 length equals 15 residues. In DNA, the CDR3 is TGTGCCAGCAGCTCACGGGCGGGCATGAACACTGAAGCTTTCTTT. Translation gives CASSSRAGMNTEAFF. The full variable domain, completed using reference TRBV7-2 and TRBJ1-1, is GAGVSQSPSNKVTEKGKDVELRCDPISGHTALYWYRQSLGQGLEFLIYFQGNSAPDKSGLPSDRFSAERTGGSVSTLTIQRTQQEDSAVYLCASSSRAGMNTEAFFGQGTRLTVV.

The chain uses TRBV19 and TRBJ2-1; the match to TRBD2 covers 7 bases. Trimming took 9 bases from V and 5 from J; bases not matched to a gene: 13. This CDR3 contains 15 residues. Per the germline V gene, CDR1 is LNHDA and CDR2 is SQIVND (reference sequence). CDR3: CASAAGAARNNEQFF. CDR3 sequence (DNA): TGTGCCAGCGCCGCGGGAGCAGCCAGAAACAATGAGCAGTTCTTC.